This is a list of T cell receptor beta chains from one sample in a study of blood T cell repertoires in COVID-19. The protocol was immunoSEQ multiplex PCR, while the TCRdb copy is restricted to in-frame clones and leaves out a portion. The sample has over 60,000 clones; under 95% are singletons. Sequencing used peripheral blood. The receptors derive from a woman of 80 years or more with active or convalescent COVID-19. The CDR3 runs from the conserved cysteine through the conserved F or W. D genes are given only for firm matches. Clone size is not always given. Where it is, it says once, few, many or a class for expanded clones.

d_gene | j_gene | abundance | v_gene | CDR3aa | CDR3nt
- | TRBJ1-1 | - | TRBV7-6 | CASSLRGGRPAFF | TGTGCCAGCAGCTTAAGGGGCGGCAGGCCGGCTTTCTTT
- | TRBJ2-5 | - | TRBV9 | CASRGLEETQYF | TGTGCCAGCAGGGGACTGGAAGAGACCCAGTACTTC
- | TRBJ1-5 | - | TRBV4-1 | CASSLTGQPQHF | TGCGCCAGCAGCCTGACAGGTCAGCCCCAGCATTTT
- | TRBJ2-5 | - | TRBV6-5 | CASSYGRGVKETQYF | TGTGCCAGCAGTTATGGGCGCGGGGTAAAGGAGACCCAGTACTTC
- | TRBJ2-1 | - | TRBV12-3/TRBV12-4 | CASGSSYNEQFF | TGTGCCTCGGGGAGCTCCTACAATGAGCAGTTCTTC
TRBD2 | TRBJ2-2 | - | TRBV4-1 | CASNRGVAGVNTGELFF | TGCGCCAGCAACCGAGGGGTAGCGGGGGTGAACACCGGGGAGCTGTTTTTT
- | TRBJ1-1 | - | TRBV10-3 | CAISVQNTEAFF | TGTGCCATCAGCGTACAGAACACTGAAGCTTTCTTT
- | TRBJ2-3 | once | TRBV29-1 | CSVEKDSTITDTQYF | TGCAGCGTAGAAAAGGACAGCACGATCACAGATACGCAGTATTTT
TRBD1 | TRBJ1-5 | - | TRBV7-8 | CASSSRTGDQPQHF | TGTGCCAGCAGCTCGAGGACAGGGGATCAGCCCCAGCATTTT
- | TRBJ1-6 | - | TRBV7-9 | CASSLEAGGSYNSPLHF | TGTGCCAGCAGCTTAGAGGCAGGTGGCTCCTATAATTCACCCCTCCACTTT
- | TRBJ2-1 | once | TRBV18 | CASSPPQGGLNMNEQFF | TGTGCCAGCTCACCCCCCCAAGGCGGACTCAATATGAATGAGCAGTTCTTC
TRBD2 | TRBJ2-5 | - | TRBV4-3 | CASSQGFLGRGGETQYF | TGCGCCAGCAGCCAAGGCTTTCTCGGCCGGGGGGGAGAGACCCAGTACTTC
- | TRBJ2-1 | - | TRBV5-1 | CASSLVRTGYNEQFF | TGCGCCAGCAGCTTGGTTCGGACTGGCTACAATGAGCAGTTCTTC
- | TRBJ1-5 | - | TRBV7-3 | CASSRGQSSNQPQHF | TGTGCCAGCAGCCGCGGACAGTCTTCTAATCAGCCCCAGCATTTT
TRBD1 | TRBJ1-5 | - | TRBV5-3 | CARRVPGQGWGSNQPQHF | TGTGCCAGAAGAGTACCGGGACAGGGCTGGGGGAGCAATCAGCCCCAGCATTTT
TRBD1 | TRBJ2-1 | - | TRBV24-1 | CATMGQGSNEQFF | TGTGCCACCATGGGACAGGGGAGCAATGAGCAGTTCTTC
- | TRBJ1-1 | - | TRBV7-9 | CASTETGLTEAFF | TGTGCCAGCACTGAAACAGGGCTCACTGAAGCTTTCTTT